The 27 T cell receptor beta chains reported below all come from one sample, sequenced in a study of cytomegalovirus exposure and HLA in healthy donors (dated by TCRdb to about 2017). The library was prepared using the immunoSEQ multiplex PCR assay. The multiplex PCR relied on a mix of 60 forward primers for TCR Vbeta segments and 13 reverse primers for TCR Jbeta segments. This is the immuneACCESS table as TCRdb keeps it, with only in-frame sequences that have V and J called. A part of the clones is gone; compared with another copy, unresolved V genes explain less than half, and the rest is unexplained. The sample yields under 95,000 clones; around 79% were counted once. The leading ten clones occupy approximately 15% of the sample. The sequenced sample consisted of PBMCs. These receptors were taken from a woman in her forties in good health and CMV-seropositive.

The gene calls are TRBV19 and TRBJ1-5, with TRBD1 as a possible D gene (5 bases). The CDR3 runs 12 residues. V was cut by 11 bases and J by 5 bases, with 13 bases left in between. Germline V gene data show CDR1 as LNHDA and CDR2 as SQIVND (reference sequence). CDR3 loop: CAGGGGHQPQHF. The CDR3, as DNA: TGTGCCGGCGGGGGGGGTCATCAGCCCCAGCATTTT.

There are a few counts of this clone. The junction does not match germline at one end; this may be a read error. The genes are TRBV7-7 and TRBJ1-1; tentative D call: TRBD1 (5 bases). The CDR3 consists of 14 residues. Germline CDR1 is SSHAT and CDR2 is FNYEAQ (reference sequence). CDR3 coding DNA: TGTGCTAGCAGCTCCTTACAGGAATTGGGTGAAGCTTTCTTT. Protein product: CASSSLQELGEAFF.

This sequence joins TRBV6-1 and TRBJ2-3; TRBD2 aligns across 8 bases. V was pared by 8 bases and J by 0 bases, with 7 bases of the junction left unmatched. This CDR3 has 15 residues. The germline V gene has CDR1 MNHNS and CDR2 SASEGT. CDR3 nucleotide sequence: TGTGCCAGCTCCCCACTAGCGGCTAGCACAGATACGCAGTATTTT. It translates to CASSPLAASTDTQYF.

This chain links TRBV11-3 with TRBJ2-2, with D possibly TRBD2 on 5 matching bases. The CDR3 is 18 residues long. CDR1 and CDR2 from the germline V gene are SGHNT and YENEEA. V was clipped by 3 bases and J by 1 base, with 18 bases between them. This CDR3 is CASSFTFWESGNTGELFF. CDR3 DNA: TGTGCCAGCAGCTTCACTTTCTGGGAGTCGGGGAACACCGGGGAGCTGTTTTTT. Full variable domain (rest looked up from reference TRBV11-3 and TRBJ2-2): EAGVVQSPRYKIIEKKQPVAFWCNPISGHNTLYWYLQNLGQGPELLIRYENEEAVDDSQLPKDRFSAERLKGVDSTLKIQPAELGDSAVYLCASSFTFWESGNTGELFFGEGSRLTVL.

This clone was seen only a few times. The CDR3 nucleotides are TGTGCCAGCAGCTTGGACGGGTCGGTCTCTGAAGCTTTCTTT. This encodes CASSLDGSVSEAFF. The chain recombines TRBV5-4 with TRBJ1-1, with unresolved D. V shed 0 bases and J shed 6 bases, with 12 bases lying between them. The CDR3 has 14 residues. In germline, CDR1 is SGHNT, CDR2 YYREEE (reference sequence).

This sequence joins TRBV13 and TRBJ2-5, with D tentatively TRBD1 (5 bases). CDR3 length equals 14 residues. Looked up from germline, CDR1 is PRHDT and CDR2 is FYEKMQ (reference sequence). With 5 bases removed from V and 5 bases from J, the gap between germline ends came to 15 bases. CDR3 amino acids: CASSPKVHRETQYF. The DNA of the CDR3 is TGTGCCAGCAGCCCTAAGGTCCACAGGGAGACCCAGTACTTC.

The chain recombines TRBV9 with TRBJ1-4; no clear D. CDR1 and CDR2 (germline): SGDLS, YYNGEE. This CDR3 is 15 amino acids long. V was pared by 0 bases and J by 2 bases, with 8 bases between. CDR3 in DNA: TGTGCCAGCAGCGTAGATGGGAGGACTAATGAAAAACTGTTTTTT. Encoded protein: CASSVDGRTNEKLFF.

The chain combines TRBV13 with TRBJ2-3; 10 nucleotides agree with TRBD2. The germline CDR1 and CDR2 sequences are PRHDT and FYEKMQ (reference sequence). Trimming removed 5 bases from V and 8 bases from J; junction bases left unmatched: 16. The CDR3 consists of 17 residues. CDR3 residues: CASSKRSLAGERGTQYF. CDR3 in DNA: TGTGCCAGCAGCAAAAGGTCGCTAGCGGGAGAACGGGGTACGCAGTATTTT.

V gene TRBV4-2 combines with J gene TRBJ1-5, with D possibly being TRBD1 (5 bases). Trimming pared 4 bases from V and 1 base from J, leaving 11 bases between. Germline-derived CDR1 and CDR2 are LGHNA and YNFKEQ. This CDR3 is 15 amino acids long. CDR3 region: CASSLRGDSNQPQHF. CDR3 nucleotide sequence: TGTGCCAGCAGCCTTCGGGGGGACAGCAATCAGCCCCAGCATTTT.

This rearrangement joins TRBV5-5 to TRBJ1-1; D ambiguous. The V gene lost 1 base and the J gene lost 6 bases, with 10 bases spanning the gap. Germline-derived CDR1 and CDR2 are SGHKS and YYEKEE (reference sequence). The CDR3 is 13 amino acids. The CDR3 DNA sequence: TGTGCCAGCAGCTTGCTGGGAGATGCTGAAGCTTTCTTT. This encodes CASSLLGDAEAFF. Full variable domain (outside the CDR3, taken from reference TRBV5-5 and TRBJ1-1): DAGVTQSPTHLIKTRGQQVTLRCSPISGHKSVSWYQQVLGQGPQFIFQYYEKEERGRGNFPDRFSARQFPNYSSELNVNALLLGDSALYLCASSLLGDAEAFFGQGTRLTVV.

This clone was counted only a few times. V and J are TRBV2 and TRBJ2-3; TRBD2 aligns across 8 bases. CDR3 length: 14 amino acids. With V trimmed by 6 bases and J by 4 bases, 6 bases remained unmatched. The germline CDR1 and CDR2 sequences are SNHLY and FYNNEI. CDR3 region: CASRDSGAADTQYF. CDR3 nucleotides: TGTGCCAGCAGGGATAGCGGGGCGGCAGATACGCAGTATTTT. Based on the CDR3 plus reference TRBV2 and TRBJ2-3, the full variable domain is EPEVTQTPSHQVTQMGQEVILRCVPISNHLYFYWYRQILGQKVEFLVSFYNNEISEKSEIFDDQFSVERPDGSNFTLKIRSTKLEDSAMYFCASRDSGAADTQYFGPGTRLTVL.

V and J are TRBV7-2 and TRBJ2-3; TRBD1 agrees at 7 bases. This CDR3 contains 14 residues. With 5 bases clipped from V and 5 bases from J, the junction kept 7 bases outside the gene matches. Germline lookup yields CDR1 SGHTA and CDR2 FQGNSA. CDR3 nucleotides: TGTGCCAGCAGCCTGGGGCAGGGGGAAGATACGCAGTATTTT. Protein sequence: CASSLGQGEDTQYF.

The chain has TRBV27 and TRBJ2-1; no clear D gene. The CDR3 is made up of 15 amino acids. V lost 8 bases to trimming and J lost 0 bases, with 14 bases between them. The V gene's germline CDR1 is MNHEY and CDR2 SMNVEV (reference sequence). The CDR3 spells CASYSRSSSYNEQFF. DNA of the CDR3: TGTGCCAGCTACAGTCGGTCGAGCTCCTACAATGAGCAGTTCTTC.

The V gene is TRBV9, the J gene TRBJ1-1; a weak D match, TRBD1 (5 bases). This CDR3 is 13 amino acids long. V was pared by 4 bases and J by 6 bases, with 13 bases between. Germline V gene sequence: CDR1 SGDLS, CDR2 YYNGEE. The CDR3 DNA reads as TGTGCCAGCAGCCTCGGGGGGGTCCCTGAAGCTTTCTTT. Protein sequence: CASSLGGVPEAFF.

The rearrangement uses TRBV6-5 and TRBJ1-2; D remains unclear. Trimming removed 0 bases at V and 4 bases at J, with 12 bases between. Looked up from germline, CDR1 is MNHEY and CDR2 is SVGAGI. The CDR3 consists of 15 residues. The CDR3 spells CASSYSTNPVYGYTF. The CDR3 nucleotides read TGTGCCAGCAGTTACTCGACTAACCCGGTCTATGGCTACACCTTC.

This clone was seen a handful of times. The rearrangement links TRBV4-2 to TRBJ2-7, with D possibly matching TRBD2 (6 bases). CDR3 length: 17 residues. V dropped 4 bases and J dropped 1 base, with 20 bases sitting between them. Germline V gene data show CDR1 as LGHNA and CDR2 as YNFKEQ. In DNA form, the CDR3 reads TGTGCCAGCAGCCCACGATCGGGGCGGGGCCCTTCCTACGAGCAGTACTTC. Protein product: CASSPRSGRGPSYEQYF.

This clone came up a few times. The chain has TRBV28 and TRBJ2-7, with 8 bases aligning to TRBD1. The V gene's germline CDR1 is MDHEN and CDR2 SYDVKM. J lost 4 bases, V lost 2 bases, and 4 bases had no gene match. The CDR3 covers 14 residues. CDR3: CASSLRQGRYEQYF. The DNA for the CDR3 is TGTGCCAGCAGTTTAAGACAGGGGAGATACGAGCAGTACTTC.

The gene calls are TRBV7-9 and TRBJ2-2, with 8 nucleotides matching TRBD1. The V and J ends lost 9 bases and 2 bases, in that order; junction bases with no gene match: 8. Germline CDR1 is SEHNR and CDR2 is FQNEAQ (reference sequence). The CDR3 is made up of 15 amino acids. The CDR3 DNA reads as TGTGCCAGTATCGAAACAGGGGGAAACACCGGGGAGCTGTTTTTT. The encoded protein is CASIETGGNTGELFF.

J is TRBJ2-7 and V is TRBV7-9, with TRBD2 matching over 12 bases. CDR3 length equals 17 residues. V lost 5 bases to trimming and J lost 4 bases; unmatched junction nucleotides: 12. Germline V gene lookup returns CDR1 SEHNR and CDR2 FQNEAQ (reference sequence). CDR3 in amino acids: CASSRQYQGTSGYEQYF. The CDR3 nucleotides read TGTGCCAGCAGCCGTCAATACCAGGGGACTAGCGGGTACGAGCAGTACTTC.

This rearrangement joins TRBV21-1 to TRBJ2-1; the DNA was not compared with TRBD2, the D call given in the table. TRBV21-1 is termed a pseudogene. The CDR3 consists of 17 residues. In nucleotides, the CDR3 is TGTGCCAGCAGCAAAGATTCCGGGACTAGCGGATACAATGAGCAGTTCTTC. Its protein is CASSKDSGTSGYNEQFF.

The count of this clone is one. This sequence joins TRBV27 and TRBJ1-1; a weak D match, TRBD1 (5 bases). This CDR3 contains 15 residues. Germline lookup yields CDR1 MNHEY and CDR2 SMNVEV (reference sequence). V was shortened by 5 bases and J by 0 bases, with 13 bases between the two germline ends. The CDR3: CASSPLADMNTEAFF. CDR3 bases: TGTGCCAGCAGTCCCCTGGCGGACATGAACACTGAAGCTTTCTTT.

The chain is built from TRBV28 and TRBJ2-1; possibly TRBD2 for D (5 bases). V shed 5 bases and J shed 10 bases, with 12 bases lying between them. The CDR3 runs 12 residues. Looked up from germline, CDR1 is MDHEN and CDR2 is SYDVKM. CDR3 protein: CASSLLDFEQFF. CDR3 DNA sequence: TGTGCCAGCAGTCTATTGGACTTCGAGCAGTTCTTC.

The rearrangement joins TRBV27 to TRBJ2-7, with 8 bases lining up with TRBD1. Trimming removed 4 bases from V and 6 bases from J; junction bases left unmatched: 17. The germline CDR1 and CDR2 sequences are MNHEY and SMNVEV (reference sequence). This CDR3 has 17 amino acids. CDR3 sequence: CASSYASTRTGLGEQYF. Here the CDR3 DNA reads TGTGCCAGCAGTTATGCGTCCACTCGGACAGGGCTAGGCGAGCAGTACTTC.

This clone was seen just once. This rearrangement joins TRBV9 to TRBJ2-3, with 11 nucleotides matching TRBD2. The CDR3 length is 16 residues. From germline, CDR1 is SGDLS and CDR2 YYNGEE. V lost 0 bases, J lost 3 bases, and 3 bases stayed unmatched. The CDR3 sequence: CASSVGGLAETDTQYF. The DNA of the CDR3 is TGTGCCAGCAGCGTAGGGGGACTAGCGGAGACAGATACGCAGTATTTT.

CDR3 sequence (DNA): TGTGCCAGCAGCTTAGGACAGGCCCCCCTTGGCTATGGCTACACCTTC. Amino acid sequence: CASSLGQAPLGYGYTF. The J gene is TRBJ1-2, the V gene TRBV7-9, with D perhaps TRBD1 (6 bases). The CDR3 sequence is 16 residues long. Germline assignment: CDR1 SEHNR and CDR2 FQNEAQ (reference sequence). V was shortened by 1 base and J by 4 bases, with 16 bases between the two germline ends.

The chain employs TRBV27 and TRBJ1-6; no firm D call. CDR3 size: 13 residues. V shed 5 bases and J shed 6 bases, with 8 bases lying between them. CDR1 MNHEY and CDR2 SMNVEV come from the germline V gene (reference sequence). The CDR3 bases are TGTGCCAGCAGTAAGCAGGTTAATTCACCCCTCCACTTT. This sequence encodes CASSKQVNSPLHF.

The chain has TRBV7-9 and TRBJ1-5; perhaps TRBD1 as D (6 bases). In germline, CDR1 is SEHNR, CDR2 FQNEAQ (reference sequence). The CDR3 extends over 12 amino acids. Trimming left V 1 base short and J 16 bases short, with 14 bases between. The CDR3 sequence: CASSLDTGTKHF. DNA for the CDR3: TGTGCCAGCAGCTTAGATACCGGGACAAAACATTTT.